The rows below give T cell receptor beta chains drawn from one sample of a study of Ad26.COV2.S vaccination and SARS-CoV-2 variants. Repertoires were generated with immunoSEQ multiplex PCR, while TCRdb's copy carries only in-frame clones and drops some. The sample lists 350,000 to 450,000 clones, 80% to 90% seen once, with around 7.3% in the top ten. The material was peripheral blood, obtained in a trial of Ad26.COV2.S vaccine versus placebo. These receptor sequences come from a person between 18 and 65 years old who received the Ad26.COV2.S COVID-19 vaccine or a placebo. CDR3s include the opening cysteine and the closing phenylalanine or tryptophan. D genes are given only for firm matches. A row's size may be missing; if present it is once, few, many or a size class.

v_gene,abundance,j_gene,d_gene,CDR3aa,CDR3nt
TRBV9,once,TRBJ2-5,TRBD2,CASSVKGGYGETQYF,TGTGCCAGCAGCGTTAAGGGAGGGTATGGGGAGACCCAGTACTTC
TRBV5-1,.,TRBJ2-3,.,CASSELSGTDTQYF,TGCGCCAGCAGCGAGCTCTCCGGGACAGATACGCAGTATTTT
TRBV5-1,.,TRBJ1-1,TRBD1,CASSLAGGDTEAFF,TGCGCCAGCAGCTTGGCAGGGGGGGACACTGAAGCTTTCTTT
TRBV11-3,.,TRBJ1-3,.,CASSLGRISGNTIYF,TGTGCCAGCAGCTTGGGCCGAATCTCTGGAAACACCATATATTTT
TRBV4-3,few,TRBJ2-2,.,CASSQAPQGGNTGELFF,TGCGCCAGCAGCCAAGCCCCCCAAGGGGGAAACACCGGGGAGCTGTTTTTT
TRBV30,.,TRBJ2-5,TRBD2,CAWSWGLGEETQYF,TGTGCCTGGAGTTGGGGACTAGGAGAAGAGACCCAGTACTTC
TRBV12-5,.,TRBJ1-2,.,CASGLPRTDYGYTF,TGTGCTAGTGGTTTGCCCCGGACAGATTATGGCTACACCTTC
TRBV2,few,TRBJ2-1,.,CASSEGRGSYNEQFF,TGTGCCAGCAGTGAGGGAAGGGGCTCCTACAATGAGCAGTTCTTC
TRBV24-1,.,TRBJ1-2,TRBD1,CATSDSKGASYGYTF,TGTGCCACCAGTGATTCAAAGGGGGCTAGCTATGGCTACACCTTC
TRBV5-4,.,TRBJ2-5,TRBD1,CASSAGTGVETQYF,TGTGCCAGCAGCGCCGGGACAGGCGTGGAGACCCAGTACTTC
TRBV6-5,.,TRBJ2-1,.,CASSSQGRYNEQFF,TGTGCCAGCAGCTCTCAAGGGCGGTACAATGAGCAGTTCTTC
TRBV19,.,TRBJ2-3,.,CASSTLDRSDTQYF,TGTGCCAGTAGTACCCTAGACAGATCAGATACGCAGTATTTT
TRBV7-9,.,TRBJ1-1,.,CASSLWGTEAFF,TGTGCCAGCAGCTTATGGGGCACTGAAGCTTTCTTT
TRBV9,once,TRBJ2-1,TRBD2,CASSPTSGDYNEQFF,TGTGCCAGCAGCCCGACTAGCGGAGACTACAATGAGCAGTTCTTC
TRBV7-9,.,TRBJ2-5,.,CASSLGSSFETQYF,TGTGCCAGCAGCTTAGGGTCCAGTTTCGAGACCCAGTACTTC
TRBV11-2,.,TRBJ2-7,TRBD2,CASSRPLGSGRSNEQYF,TGTGCCAGCAGCCGCCCCCTGGGCAGCGGGAGGTCCAACGAGCAGTACTTC
TRBV4-1,.,TRBJ1-4,.,CASSQAGGTNEKLFF,TGCGCCAGCAGCCAAGCGGGAGGGACTAATGAAAAACTGTTTTTT
TRBV7-6,once,TRBJ1-3,.,CASSPRGWQIPGNTIYF,TGTGCCAGCAGCCCGCGGGGTTGGCAGATACCTGGAAACACCATATATTTT
TRBV19,.,TRBJ1-1,.,CASKRRLNTEAFF,TGTGCCAGTAAGCGTCGCCTGAACACTGAAGCTTTCTTT
TRBV18,few,TRBJ1-5,TRBD1,CASSPRSTGRGNQPQHF,TGTGCCAGCTCACCACGCTCGACAGGGAGGGGCAATCAGCCCCAGCATTTT
TRBV2,.,TRBJ2-7,.,CASISGDWGGPYEQYF,TGTGCCAGCATCTCTGGGGATTGGGGGGGCCCCTACGAGCAGTACTTC
TRBV7-9,.,TRBJ2-5,.,CASSLGGSGVNQETQYF,TGTGCCAGCAGCTTAGGTGGTAGCGGAGTCAACCAAGAGACCCAGTACTTC
TRBV9,.,TRBJ1-1,.,CASSVGGWNTEAFF,TGTGCCAGCAGCGTAGGCGGCTGGAACACTGAAGCTTTCTTT
TRBV5-1,.,TRBJ1-2,.,CASSFDTDRTYGYTF,TGCGCCAGCAGCTTCGATACGGATCGCACTTATGGCTACACCTTC
TRBV6-5,.,TRBJ1-1,.,CASLEPGNTEAFF,TGTGCCAGCCTGGAGCCAGGGAACACTGAAGCTTTCTTT
TRBV18,.,TRBJ2-7,.,CASSPENQGVSYEQYF,TGTGCCAGCTCACCAGAGAACCAGGGAGTTTCCTACGAGCAGTACTTC
TRBV2,.,TRBJ2-4,.,CASSEIGGLSKNIQYF,TGTGCCAGCAGTGAAATAGGGGGTCTATCCAAAAACATTCAGTACTTC
TRBV6-5,.,TRBJ1-3,.,CASSYLGRGSGNTIYF,TGTGCCAGCAGTTACCTGGGCAGGGGCTCTGGAAACACCATATATTTT
TRBV15,.,TRBJ2-1,.,CATSSPLRAGNEQFF,TGTGCCACCAGCAGTCCGTTGAGGGCTGGAAACGAGCAGTTCTTC
TRBV12-3/TRBV12-4,.,TRBJ2-1,.,CASSLALNEQFF,TGTGCCAGCAGTTTAGCGCTAAATGAGCAGTTCTTC
TRBV5-1,.,TRBJ1-1,.,CASSLEGRLVYTEAFF,TGCGCCAGCAGCTTGGAAGGACGGCTTGTCTACACTGAAGCTTTCTTT
TRBV9,.,TRBJ2-5,.,CASSAGHTYWGQETQYF,TGTGCCAGCAGCGCGGGACACACCTATTGGGGCCAAGAGACCCAGTACTTC
TRBV15,.,TRBJ2-7,TRBD2,CATSRGGTSSYEQYF,TGTGCCACCAGCAGAGGAGGGACTAGCTCCTACGAGCAGTACTTC
TRBV5-5,once,TRBJ2-1,.,CASSLAVSAFHEQFF,TGTGCCAGCAGCTTGGCGGTTTCGGCTTTCCATGAGCAGTTCTTC
TRBV20-1,.,TRBJ1-2,.,CSASEKGYTF,TGCAGTGCTAGCGAAAAGGGCTACACCTTC
TRBV11-3,.,TRBJ2-2,.,CASSLVRPGELFF,TGTGCCAGCAGCTTAGTTCGCCCCGGGGAGCTGTTTTTT
TRBV19,.,TRBJ2-7,.,CASSIGPDIYEQYF,TGTGCCAGTAGTATCGGGCCGGACATCTACGAGCAGTACTTC
TRBV5-1,.,TRBJ1-3,.,CASSLYQGSGNTIYF,TGCGCCAGCAGCTTGTATCAGGGGAGCGGAAACACCATATATTTT